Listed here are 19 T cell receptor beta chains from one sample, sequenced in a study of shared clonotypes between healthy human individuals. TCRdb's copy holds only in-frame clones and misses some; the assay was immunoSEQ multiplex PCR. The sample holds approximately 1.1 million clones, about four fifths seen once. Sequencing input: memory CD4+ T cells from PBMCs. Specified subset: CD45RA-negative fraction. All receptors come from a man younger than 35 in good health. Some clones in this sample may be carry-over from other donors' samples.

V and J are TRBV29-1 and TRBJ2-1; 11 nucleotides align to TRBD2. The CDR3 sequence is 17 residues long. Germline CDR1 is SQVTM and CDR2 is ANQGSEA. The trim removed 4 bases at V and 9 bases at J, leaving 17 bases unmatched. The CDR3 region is CSVGSVGLAGQEGEQFF. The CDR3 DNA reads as TGCAGCGTTGGGTCTGTTGGACTAGCGGGCCAAGAGGGTGAGCAGTTCTTC.

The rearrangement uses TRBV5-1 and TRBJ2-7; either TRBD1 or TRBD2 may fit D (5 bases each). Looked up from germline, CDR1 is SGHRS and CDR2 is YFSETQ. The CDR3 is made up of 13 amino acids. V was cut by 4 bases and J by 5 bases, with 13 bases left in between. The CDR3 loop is CASSLDSGNEQYF. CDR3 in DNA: TGCGCCAGCAGCCTCGACAGCGGAAACGAGCAGTACTTC.

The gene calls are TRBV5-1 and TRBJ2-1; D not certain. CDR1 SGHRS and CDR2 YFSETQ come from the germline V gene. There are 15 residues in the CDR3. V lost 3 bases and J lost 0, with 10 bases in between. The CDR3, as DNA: TGCGCCAGCAGCTCGCTAAGCAGCTCCTACAATGAGCAGTTCTTC. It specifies CASSSLSSSYNEQFF.

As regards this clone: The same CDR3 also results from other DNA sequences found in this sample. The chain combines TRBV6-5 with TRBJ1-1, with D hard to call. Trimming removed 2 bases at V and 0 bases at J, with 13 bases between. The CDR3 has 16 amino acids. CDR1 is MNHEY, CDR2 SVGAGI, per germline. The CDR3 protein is CASSYLPGRMNTEAFF. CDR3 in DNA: TGTGCCAGCAGTTACCTTCCGGGGAGAATGAACACTGAAGCTTTCTTT.

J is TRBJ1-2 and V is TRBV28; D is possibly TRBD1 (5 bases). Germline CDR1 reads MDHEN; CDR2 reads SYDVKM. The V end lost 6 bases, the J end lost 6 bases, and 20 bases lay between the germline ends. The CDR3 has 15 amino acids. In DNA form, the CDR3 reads TGTGCCAGCAGCCGGGGGTCCGCGGGGGTTAATGGCTACACCTTC. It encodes CASSRGSAGVNGYTF.

Here the CDR3 DNA reads TGTGCCAGCAGTGAAGCTATTCAGGGCTACGAGCAGTACTTC. This codes for CASSEAIQGYEQYF. The chain links TRBV6-1 to TRBJ2-7; D possibly corresponds to TRBD1 (5 bases). The V end lost 0 bases, the J end lost 3 bases, and 9 bases lay between the germline ends. Germline V gene sequence: CDR1 MNHNS, CDR2 SASEGT. There are 14 residues in the CDR3.

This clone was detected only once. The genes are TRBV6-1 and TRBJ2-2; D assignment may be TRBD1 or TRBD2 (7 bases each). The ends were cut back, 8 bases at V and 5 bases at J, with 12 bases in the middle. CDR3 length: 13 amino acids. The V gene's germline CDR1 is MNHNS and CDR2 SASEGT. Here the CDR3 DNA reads TGTGCCAGCGTCAGGGGGGGGACCGGGGAGCTGTTTTTT. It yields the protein CASVRGGTGELFF.

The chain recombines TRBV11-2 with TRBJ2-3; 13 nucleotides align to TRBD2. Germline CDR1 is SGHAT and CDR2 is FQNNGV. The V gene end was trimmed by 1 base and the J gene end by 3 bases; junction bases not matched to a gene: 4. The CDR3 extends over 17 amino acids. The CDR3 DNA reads TGTGCCAGCAGCTTAGGACCGGGACTAGCGGGGACAGATACGCAGTATTTT. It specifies CASSLGPGLAGTDTQYF. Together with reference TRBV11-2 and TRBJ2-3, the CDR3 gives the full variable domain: EAGVAQSPRYKIIEKRQSVAFWCNPISGHATLYWYQQILGQGPKLLIQFQNNGVVDDSQLPKDRFSAERLKGVDSTLKIQPAKLEDSAVYLCASSLGPGLAGTDTQYFGPGTRLTVL.

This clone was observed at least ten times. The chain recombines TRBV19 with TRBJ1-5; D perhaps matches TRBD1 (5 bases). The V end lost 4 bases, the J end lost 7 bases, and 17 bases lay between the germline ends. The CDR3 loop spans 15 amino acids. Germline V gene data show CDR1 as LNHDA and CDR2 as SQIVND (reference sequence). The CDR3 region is CASSTPEGRHQPQHF. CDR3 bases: TGTGCCAGTAGTACTCCGGAGGGACGGCACCAGCCCCAGCATTTT. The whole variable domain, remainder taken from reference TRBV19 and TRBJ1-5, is DGGITQSPKYLFRKEGQNVTLSCEQNLNHDAMYWYRQDPGQGLRLIYYSQIVNDFQKGDIAEGYSVSREKKESFPLTVTSAQKNPTAFYLCASSTPEGRHQPQHFGDGTRLSIL.

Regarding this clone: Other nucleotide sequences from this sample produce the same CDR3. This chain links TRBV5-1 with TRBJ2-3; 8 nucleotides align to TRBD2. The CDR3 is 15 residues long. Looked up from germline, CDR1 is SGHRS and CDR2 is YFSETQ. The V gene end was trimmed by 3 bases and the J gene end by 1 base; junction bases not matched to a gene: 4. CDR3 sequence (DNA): TGCGCCAGCAGCTGGCTAGCGGGCGGCACAGATACGCAGTATTTT. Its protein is CASSWLAGGTDTQYF.

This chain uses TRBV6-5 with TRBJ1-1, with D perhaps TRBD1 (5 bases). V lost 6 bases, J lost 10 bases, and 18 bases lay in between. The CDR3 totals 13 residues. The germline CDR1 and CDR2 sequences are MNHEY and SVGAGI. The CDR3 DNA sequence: TGTGCCAGCAGGGGAACGGGGCGTACAGGAGCTTTCTTT. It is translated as CASRGTGRTGAFF.

The CDR3 sequence is CASSLRGAGNTIYF. The CDR3 nucleotides are TGTGCCAGCAGCCTCCGGGGTGCTGGAAACACCATATATTTT. The chain recombines TRBV28 with TRBJ1-3; D gene ambiguous. The germline CDR1 and CDR2 sequences are MDHEN and SYDVKM. This CDR3 has 14 residues. Trimming removed 6 bases at V and 2 bases at J, with 11 bases between.

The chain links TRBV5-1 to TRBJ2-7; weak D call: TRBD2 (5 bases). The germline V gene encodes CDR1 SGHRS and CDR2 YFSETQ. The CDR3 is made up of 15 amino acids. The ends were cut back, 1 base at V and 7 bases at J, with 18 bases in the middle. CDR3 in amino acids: CASSLSGPGMGEQYF. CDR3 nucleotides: TGCGCCAGCAGCTTGTCGGGCCCGGGGATGGGTGAGCAGTACTTC.

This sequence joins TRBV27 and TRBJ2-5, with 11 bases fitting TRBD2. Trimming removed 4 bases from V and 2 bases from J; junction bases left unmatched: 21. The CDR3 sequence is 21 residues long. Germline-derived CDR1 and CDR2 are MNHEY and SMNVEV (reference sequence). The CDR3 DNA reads TGTGCCAGCAGTTCCACTAAGAAGGGACTAGCGGACCGCCTAGGGCAAGAGACCCAGTACTTC. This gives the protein CASSSTKKGLADRLGQETQYF.

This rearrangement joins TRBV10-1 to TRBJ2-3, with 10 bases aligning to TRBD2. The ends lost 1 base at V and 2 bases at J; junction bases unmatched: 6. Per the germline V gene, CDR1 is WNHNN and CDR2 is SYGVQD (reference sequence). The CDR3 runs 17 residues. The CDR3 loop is CASSECRLAGSTDTQYF. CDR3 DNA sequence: TGCGCCAGCAGTGAGTGTAGACTAGCGGGTTCCACAGATACGCAGTATTTT.

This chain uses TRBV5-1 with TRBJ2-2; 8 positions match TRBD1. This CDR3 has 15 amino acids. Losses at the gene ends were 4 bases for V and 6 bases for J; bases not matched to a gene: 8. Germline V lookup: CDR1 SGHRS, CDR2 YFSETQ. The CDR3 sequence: CASSTIQGGAGELFF. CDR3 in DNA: TGCGCCAGCAGCACAATACAGGGGGGCGCCGGGGAGCTGTTTTTT.

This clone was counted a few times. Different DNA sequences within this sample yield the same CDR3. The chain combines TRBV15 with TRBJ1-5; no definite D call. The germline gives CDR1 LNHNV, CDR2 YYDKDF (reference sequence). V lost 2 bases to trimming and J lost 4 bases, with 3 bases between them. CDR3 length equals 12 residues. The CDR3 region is CATSRSNQPQHF. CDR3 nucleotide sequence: TGTGCCACCAGCAGATCTAATCAGCCCCAGCATTTT. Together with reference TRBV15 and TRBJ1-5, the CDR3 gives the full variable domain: DAMVIQNPRYQVTQFGKPVTLSCSQTLNHNVMYWYQQKSSQAPKLLFHYYDKDFNNEADTPDNFQSRRPNTSFCFLDIRSPGLGDTAMYLCATSRSNQPQHFGDGTRLSIL.

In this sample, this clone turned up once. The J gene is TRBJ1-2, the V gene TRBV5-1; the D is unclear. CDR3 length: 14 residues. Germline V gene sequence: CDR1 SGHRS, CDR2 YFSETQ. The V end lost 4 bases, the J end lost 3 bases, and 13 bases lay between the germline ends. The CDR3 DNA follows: TGCGCCAGCAGCGTTGGTCCCAGAGACTATGGCTACACCTTC. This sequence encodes CASSVGPRDYGYTF.

CDR3 sequence: CAWNRGPNTGELFF. The CDR3 DNA reads TGTGCCTGGAACAGGGGCCCCAACACCGGGGAGCTGTTTTTT. The chain joins TRBV30 to TRBJ2-2; 7 bases fit TRBD1. Germline loops: CDR1 GTSNPN, CDR2 SVGIG (reference sequence). This CDR3 has 14 amino acids. Trimming took 4 bases from V and 2 from J; bases not matched to a gene: 4.